This T cell receptor (beta chain) was captured in a study of OX40 agonist ivuxolimab in advanced cancers. Study-wide context: One hepatocellular carcinoma and a couple of cutaneous melanoma patients partially responded.

With regard to this clone: Its antigen is undetermined.

Data came from immunoSEQ multiplex PCR; TCRdb stores just in-frame clones and leaves some out. The sample carries 80,000 to 100,000 clones, 88% recorded once. Study-wide results and limits: Circulating CD4+ and CD8+ T cells showed clonal expansion by week 6 at 0.1 to 3.0 mg/kg.

CDR3 size: 14 residues. CDR1 and CDR2 from the germline V gene are SNHLY and FYNNEI. The trim removed 6 bases at V and 7 bases at J, leaving 9 bases unmatched. V usage is TRBV2 and J usage is TRBJ1-5, with TRBD1 identical over 7 bases. The TCR originated in an adult with an advanced solid tumor such as melanoma, head and neck, liver or kidney cancer. Sample: CD4+ or CD8+ T cells sorted from blood, taken in a trial of the OX40 agonist ivuxolimab. The CDR3 DNA sequence: TGTGCCAGCAGGGTCGACAGGGCAGGGCAGCCCCAGCATTTT. Encoded protein: CASRVDRAGQPQHF.